The clone carrying this TCR beta chain showed up just once. The data were taken from a study of blood T cell repertoires in COVID-19. Per the study methods: Reference gene primer amplification in the assay estimated nucleated cell counts. Libraries were prepared by immunoSEQ multiplex PCR; TCRdb keeps only in-frame clonotypes and omits some of them. V and J calls and clone size are given by that table; D and trimming were obtained from the DNA. The table has more than 300,000 clones, around 87% seen once; the top ten hold roughly a tenth. The source of this sequence is a young woman with COVID-19, enrolled during active disease. The specimen was peripheral blood.

The CDR3 DNA reads as TGTGCCAGCGCCGTGGGACTTACCTACGAGCAGTACTTC. Its translation is CASAVGLTYEQYF. The rearrangement links TRBV12-3 or TRBV12-4 to TRBJ2-7; tentatively, D is TRBD2 (6 bases). The CDR3 runs to 13 residues. V lost 8 bases, J lost 2 bases, and 13 bases lay in between.